Listed below are T cell receptor beta chains from one sample, sequenced in a study of T cell responses to AZD1222 COVID-19 vaccine. The data were produced by immunoSEQ multiplex PCR, yet TCRdb's version contains in-frame clones alone and is incomplete. The table shows about 85,000 clones, with about 86% occurring only once. The sequencing used peripheral blood, collected on day 0 of AZD1222 vaccination. Receptors originate from an adult in good health. CDR3s include the opening cysteine and the closing phenylalanine or tryptophan.

v_gene,CDR3aa
TRBV9,CASSSRGAVEETQYF
TRBV27,CASSLLQRDTQYF
TRBV5-1,CASSFKGDTGYTF
TRBV2,CASTYSRHGPNLNEQFF
TRBV30,CALLGGGNYGYTF
TRBV19,CASSIVVGGSGTSYEQYF
TRBV6-5,CASSRDRDRTGELFF
TRBV7-3,CASSPGTGVGTQYF
TRBV12-3/TRBV12-4,CASSSGGRTEAFF
TRBV27,CASSGTGISNQPQHF
TRBV19,CASRTSDRQFF
TRBV28,CASRVPGTGKVNTIYF
TRBV28,CASSSWTGASGANVLTF
TRBV28,CASSFRGGFEAFF
TRBV7-2,CASSLAAGWSSPLHF
TRBV4-3,CASSPRTSGGSSYNEQFF
TRBV6-4,CASSSQEGTEAFF
TRBV24-1,CATSDLGGFTDTQYF
TRBV5-1,CASSRQDRDAETQYF
TRBV12-5,CASGLVLKRVTEAFF
TRBV25-1,CASKAGGGTEAFF
TRBV10-3,CAISDGMMDTQYF
TRBV5-4,CASSHEQGNYGYTF
TRBV7-3,CASSSTGTSGPTDTQYF
TRBV15,CATSRGTGAAEAFF
TRBV5-6,CASSLAVNEAFF
TRBV6-5,CASNSPSYEQYF
TRBV5-4,CASSSDGGGTDTQYF
TRBV7-2,CASSLGQGGTYEQYF
TRBV7-9,CASSATLSTDTQYF
TRBV7-3,CASSLGQGETQYF
TRBV14,CASSQGTGDGDTQYF
TRBV29-1,CSDRLAGGNEQFF